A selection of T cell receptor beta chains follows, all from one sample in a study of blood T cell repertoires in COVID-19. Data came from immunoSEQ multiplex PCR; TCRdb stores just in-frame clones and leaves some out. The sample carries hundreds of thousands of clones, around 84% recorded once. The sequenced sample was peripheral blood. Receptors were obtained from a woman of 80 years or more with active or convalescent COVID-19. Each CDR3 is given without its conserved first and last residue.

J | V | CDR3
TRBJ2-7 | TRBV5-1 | ASSLAVLAGGPPYEQY
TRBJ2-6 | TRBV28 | ASSPPGAGSGANVLT
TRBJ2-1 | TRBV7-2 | ASSQFGRGQF
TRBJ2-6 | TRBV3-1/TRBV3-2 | ASSQELGGRTGANVLT
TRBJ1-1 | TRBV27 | ASSSWTTEAF
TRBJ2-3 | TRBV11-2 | ASTLIAGALTDTQY
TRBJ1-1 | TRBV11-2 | ASSDRNTEAF
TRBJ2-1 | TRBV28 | ASTSLTPSSYNEQF
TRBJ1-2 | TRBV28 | ASSPLTGGYGYT
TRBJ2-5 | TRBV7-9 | ASTSGEQETQY
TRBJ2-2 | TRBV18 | ASSPETGELF
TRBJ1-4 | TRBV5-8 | ASRDRGQAEKLF
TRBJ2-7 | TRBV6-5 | ASRNSGTTYEQY
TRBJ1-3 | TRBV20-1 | SPRTGDKG
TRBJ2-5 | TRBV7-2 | ASSLAVTSGQETQY
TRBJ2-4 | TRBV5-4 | ASSLAAGAPNIQY
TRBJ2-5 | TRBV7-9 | ASSMEAGETQY
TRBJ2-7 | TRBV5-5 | ASTPGSYEQY
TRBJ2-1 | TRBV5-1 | ASSWQGYEQF
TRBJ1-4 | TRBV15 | ATSRDVGQGNEKLF
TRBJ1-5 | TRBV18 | ASSSGGKNNQPQH
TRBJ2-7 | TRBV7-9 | ASDAGVRQGEQY
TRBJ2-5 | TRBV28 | ASTLTGLETQY
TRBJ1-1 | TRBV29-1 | SVDFLEAF
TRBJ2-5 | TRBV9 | ASSQNQGSGETQY
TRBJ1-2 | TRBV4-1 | ASSPDRSYGYT
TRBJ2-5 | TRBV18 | ASSPLWDFATETQY
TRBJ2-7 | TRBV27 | ASRRLAGPSYEQY
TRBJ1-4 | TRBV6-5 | ASSYSNSNEKLF
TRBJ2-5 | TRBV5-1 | ASTPDRDQETQY